The rows below give T cell receptor beta chains drawn from one sample of a study of CD8 T cells in ankylosing spondylitis. MiXCR, run by TCRdb on the 5' RACE reads, gives a single entry per CDR3 protein. The sample consists of tens of thousands of distinct CDR3 sequences, around 30% of them appearing once. The specimen sequenced was blood, either unsorted or a sorted T cell fraction (not recorded which). The receptors were sampled from a male donor with ankylosing spondylitis or in good health (not recorded which). Each CDR3 is given with its conserved first and last residue. D genes are given only for firm matches. Not all rows give a size; the values are once, few, many and, for expanded clones, a class.

D	size	V	J	DNA	CDR3
TRBD2	few	TRBV7-8	TRBJ2-1	TGTGCCAGCAGCTCCCGCCGACTAGCGTACAATGAGCAGTTCTTC	CASSSRRLAYNEQFF
-	-	TRBV6-2/TRBV6-3	TRBJ2-5	TGTGCCAGCAGTTACCCGGACAGCCAAGAGACCCAGTACTTC	CASSYPDSQETQYF
TRBD2	-	TRBV7-8	TRBJ2-5	TGTGCCAGCCGGACGGGACTAGCGGGAGTCTCGGCTGGAGAGACCCAGTACTTC	CASRTGLAGVSAGETQYF
-	few	TRBV7-6	TRBJ2-3	TGTGCCAGCAGCTTAGGCCTCCGGGCGGATACGCAGTATTTT	CASSLGLRADTQYF
-	few	TRBV20-1	TRBJ1-1	TGCAGTGCTAGCAGGGAGGTGACTGAAGCTTTCTTT	CSASREVTEAFF
TRBD1	-	TRBV5-1	TRBJ1-1	TGCGCCAGCAGCCGCCGTTTCGACAGGGCTCACACTGAAGCTTTCTTT	CASSRRFDRAHTEAFF
-	-	TRBV29-1	TRBJ2-1	TGCAGCGTTTTGACATGGACGAGGCGTGAGCAGTTCTTC	CSVLTWTRREQFF
TRBD1	-	TRBV20-1	TRBJ2-1	TGCAGTGCTAGAGACCCCGGGACAGGGATCAATGAGCAGTTCTTC	CSARDPGTGINEQFF
-	many	TRBV20-1	TRBJ2-5	TGCAGTGCCACAGTCGGGGGATCGACCTTAGAGACCCAGTACTTC	CSATVGGSTLETQYF
-	few	TRBV7-9	TRBJ2-5	TGTGCCAGCAGCTTAGAACGAGAGACCCAGTACTTC	CASSLERETQYF
-	-	TRBV27	TRBJ1-5	TGTGCCAGCAGTCAGGCCCGACTGGAGCCCCAGCATTTT	CASSQARLEPQHF
-	-	TRBV6-1	TRBJ2-2	TGTGCCAGCAGTCCAACGTGGCTGAGGATCGGGGAGCTGTTTTTT	CASSPTWLRIGELFF
-	-	TRBV11-3	TRBJ1-1	TGTGCCAGCAGCTCGGGACGGCTGAACACTGAAGCTTTCTTT	CASSSGRLNTEAFF
-	-	TRBV10-3	TRBJ2-7	TGTGCCATCAGGGGGTCCTTAGCGGATAGATACGAGCAGTACTTC	CAIRGSLADRYEQYF
-	many	TRBV7-6	TRBJ2-1	TGTGCCAGCAGCCCTACCCTCATAAACCCGGAAAATGAGCAGTTCTTC	CASSPTLINPENEQFF
-	few	TRBV29-1	TRBJ2-1	TGCAGCGTCCGATCTAGAGGGTTCAGCGATGAGCAGTTCTTC	CSVRSRGFSDEQFF
-	-	TRBV29-1	TRBJ1-5	TGCAGCGTTGAAGCCTTTGGCGGTCAGCCCCAGCATTTT	CSVEAFGGQPQHF
-	-	TRBV20-1	TRBJ2-7	TGCAGTGCTAGAGGAGGGGCTAGCAGCCACGAGCAGTACTTC	CSARGGASSHEQYF
-	few	TRBV11-2	TRBJ2-1	TGTGCCAGCAGCTTAGTGGCGACCCATGAGCAGTTCTTC	CASSLVATHEQFF
TRBD2	few	TRBV20-1	TRBJ2-2	TGCAGTGTGTACCGTACTAGCGGAGACACGAACACCGGGGAGCTGTTTTTT	CSVYRTSGDTNTGELFF
-	few	TRBV7-2	TRBJ2-5	TGTGCCAGCAGCTTAGATTGGATGGAGACCCAGTACTTC	CASSLDWMETQYF
-	-	TRBV12-3/TRBV12-4	TRBJ2-1	TGTGCCAGCTCTATGACTCGAGACAGGAGGGGCCTAAGGGACAATGAGCAGTTCTTC	CASSMTRDRRGLRDNEQFF
-	few	TRBV3-1	TRBJ2-1	TGTGCCAGCAGCCAAGAAAGGACTAACTACAATGAGCAGTTCTTC	CASSQERTNYNEQFF
-	-	TRBV24-1	TRBJ1-2	TGTGCCACCAGTGATTTGCTGATCGGGACACCCTATGGCTACACCTTC	CATSDLLIGTPYGYTF
TRBD1	-	TRBV6-2/TRBV6-3	TRBJ2-1	TGTGCCAGCGGTGGACAGGGGAAGTTAGCGGACAATGAGCAGTTCTTC	CASGGQGKLADNEQFF
-	-	TRBV7-9	TRBJ1-1	TGTGCCAGCAGCCCCCCCGCAAGGACTGAAGCTTTCTTT	CASSPPARTEAFF
TRBD2	-	TRBV12-3/TRBV12-4	TRBJ2-1	TGTGCCAGCACCCCTAGGACTAGCGGAGCTTACAATGAGCAGTTCTTC	CASTPRTSGAYNEQFF
TRBD1	many	TRBV7-2	TRBJ1-5	TGTGCCAGCAGTCAGGGACAGGTGAATCAGCCCCAGCATTTT	CASSQGQVNQPQHF
-	-	TRBV10-3	TRBJ1-1	TGTGCCATCGGTGGTCAGGCGAGTACTCTTGCTGAAGCTTTCTTT	CAIGGQASTLAEAFF
-	many	TRBV29-1	TRBJ1-4	TGCAGCGTTGTAAGGACAGATACAGCTAATGAAAAACTGTTTTTT	CSVVRTDTANEKLFF
-	few	TRBV6-2/TRBV6-3	TRBJ2-2	TGTGCCAGCAGTTATATTGCCCCCACCGGGGAGCTGTTTTTT	CASSYIAPTGELFF
TRBD1	few	TRBV20-1	TRBJ2-2	TGCAGTGCTAGGGGACAGGGTTCCGGGGAGCTGTTTTTT	CSARGQGSGELFF
TRBD1	-	TRBV5-1	TRBJ2-3	TGCGCCAGCAGCTTGGGGACAGGGGGATATACGCAGTATTTT	CASSLGTGGYTQYF
TRBD2	-	TRBV6-2/TRBV6-3	TRBJ2-1	TGTGCCAGCAGACCGACTAGCGGGGGAGGGAGCTCCTACAATGAGCAGTTCTTC	CASRPTSGGGSSYNEQFF
TRBD2	-	TRBV14	TRBJ2-5	TGTGCCAGCAGCCAAGTTAGCGGGGCATTCCAAGAGACCCAGTACTTC	CASSQVSGAFQETQYF
TRBD1	few	TRBV7-2	TRBJ2-7	TGTGCCAGCAGCCCAACCCCCCGACAGGGCTACGAGCAGTACTTC	CASSPTPRQGYEQYF
-	-	TRBV7-3	TRBJ2-1	TGTGCCAGCAGCTTGAAGACGGCTGAGCAGTTCTTC	CASSLKTAEQFF
-	few	TRBV7-2	TRBJ1-3	TGTGCCAGCAGCATACGAGGAAACACCATATATTTT	CASSIRGNTIYF
-	few	TRBV20-1	TRBJ1-1	TGCAGTGCGGAGGGTGGGCGGTTGAACACTGAAGCTTTCTTT	CSAEGGRLNTEAFF
-	few	TRBV29-1	TRBJ1-1	TGCAGCGTTGTTGCCAGGGAGTTACAGGCTTTCTTT	CSVVARELQAFF
-	-	TRBV6-5	TRBJ1-1	TGTGCCAGCAGTTTGGTCGGGAACACTGAAGCTTTCTTT	CASSLVGNTEAFF
TRBD2	few	TRBV5-1	TRBJ2-1	TGCGCCAGCAGCTTTAGCGGGATGGGGGTAGATGAGCAGTTCTTC	CASSFSGMGVDEQFF
-	-	TRBV7-9	TRBJ2-3	TGTGCCAGCAGCTTAATTGGGACCGGGACCGATTTT	CASSLIGTGTDF
-	-	TRBV6-5	TRBJ2-7	TGTGCCAGCAGTTACGACAGGACCTACGAGCAGTACTTC	CASSYDRTYEQYF
TRBD2	-	TRBV6-2/TRBV6-3	TRBJ2-1	TGTGCCAGCAGTTACTCGATTATACTAGCGGGGCGCAATGAGCAGTTCTTC	CASSYSIILAGRNEQFF
-	many	TRBV5-1	TRBJ2-3	TGCGCCAGCAGCTTGGTCGACTTTAGCACAGATACGCAGTATTTT	CASSLVDFSTDTQYF
-	-	TRBV18	TRBJ2-5	TGTGCCAGCTCACCACCCGACGACGGAGAGACCCAGTACTTC	CASSPPDDGETQYF
TRBD2	few	TRBV10-3	TRBJ2-3	TGTGCCATCAGGACGGCTAGCGGGGGGGCGGAAGATACGCAGTATTTT	CAIRTASGGAEDTQYF
TRBD1	few	TRBV5-1	TRBJ2-7	TGCGCCAGCAGCTGGGGACAGACCTCCTACGAGCAGTACTTC	CASSWGQTSYEQYF
-	-	TRBV5-8	TRBJ2-5	TGTGCCAGCAGCTATTTAGCAGGGCGGGGAGAGACCCAGTACTTC	CASSYLAGRGETQYF
-	few	TRBV5-1	TRBJ2-3	TGCGCCAGCAGCCTGCGGGGACTCCAGAGCGGCACAGATACGCAGTATTTT	CASSLRGLQSGTDTQYF
TRBD2	few	TRBV12-3/TRBV12-4	TRBJ2-1	TGTGCCAGCAGTTACAAGCCAGCGGGGAAACCGCAGTTCTTC	CASSYKPAGKPQFF
TRBD2	-	TRBV5-8	TRBJ2-5	TGTGCCAGCAGCCAACTAGCGGGAGTCCGTCAAGAGACCCAGTACTTC	CASSQLAGVRQETQYF
TRBD2	-	TRBV5-6	TRBJ2-1	TGTGCCAGCAGCGGAAGGGGGGGACTAGCGGACTACAATGAGCAGTTCTTC	CASSGRGGLADYNEQFF
-	few	TRBV20-1	TRBJ2-2	TGCAGTGCTATTGGACGGGGTCCCCCCGGGGAGCTGTTTTTT	CSAIGRGPPGELFF